The T cell receptor beta chain described here comes from a study of cytomegalovirus exposure and HLA in healthy donors. The study's findings and limits: That first-cohort TCR clusters tended to co-occur in the roughly 130 validation repertoires was found in a later analysis. TCR beta chains numbering under 200 were designated cytomegalovirus-associated. The classifier was said to identify cytomegalovirus status with high specificity and sensitivity.

Profiling relied on immunoSEQ multiplex PCR, and the TCRdb table lists in-frame clones only, not all of them. Of roughly 180,000 clones in the sample, roughly 86% were seen once. Concerning this clone itself: What it binds is unknown.

The 120-subject validation cohort, separate from the approximately 670-subject first cohort, included the donors. The source of this sequence is a man aged 25 to 40 in good health and CMV-seropositive. Sequencing was carried out using PBMCs.

CDR3 sequence: CASSPGTASGNTIYF. The CDR3 DNA reads as TGTGCCAGCAGCCCGGGGACAGCGTCTGGAAACACCATATATTTT. This chain joins TRBV7-3 and TRBJ1-3; 7 bases agree with TRBD1. The germline V gene encodes CDR1 SGHTA and CDR2 FQGTGA. The CDR3 has 15 residues. Trimming removed 5 bases from V and 1 base from J; junction bases left unmatched: 5.